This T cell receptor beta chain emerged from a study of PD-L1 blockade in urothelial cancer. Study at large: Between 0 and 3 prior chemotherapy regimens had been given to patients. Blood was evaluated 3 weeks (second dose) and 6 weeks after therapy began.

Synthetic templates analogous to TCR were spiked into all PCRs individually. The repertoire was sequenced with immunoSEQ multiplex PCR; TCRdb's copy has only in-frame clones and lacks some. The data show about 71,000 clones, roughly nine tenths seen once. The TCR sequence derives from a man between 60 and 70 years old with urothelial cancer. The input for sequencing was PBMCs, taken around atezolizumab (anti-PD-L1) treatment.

The CDR3 sequence: CASSYSYDSLNGYTF. Written as DNA, the CDR3 is TGTGCCAGCAGTTATTCTTACGACAGTCTAAATGGCTACACCTTC. The chain employs TRBV6-5 and TRBJ1-2; maybe TRBD1 (5 bases). The V gene lost 3 bases and the J gene lost 6 bases, with 17 bases spanning the gap. The germline gives CDR1 MNHEY, CDR2 SVGAGI. The CDR3 has 15 amino acids.